This T cell receptor beta chain comes out of a study of control samples from healthy donors and cancer patients. Assay used: immunoSEQ multiplex PCR; TCRdb lists only in-frame clones, some missing. The sample holds fewer than 500,000 clones, about 93% seen once. CDR1 and CDR2 (germline): MNHEY, SVGAGI. CDR3 length: 13 amino acids. Trimming removed 1 base from V and 6 bases from J, with 10 bases in between. The chain is built from TRBV6-5 and TRBJ2-7; unclear D gene. The clonotype originates from a man aged 40-49 years with head and neck cancer. What was sequenced was PBMCs. CDR3 nucleotide sequence: TGTGCCAGCAGTTACTTACAGTTGGGCGAGCAGTACTTC. It specifies CASSYLQLGEQYF.